What follows are 19 T cell receptor beta chains derived from one specimen sequenced in a study of graft-versus-host responses after intestinal transplantation. Sequencing used immunoSEQ multiplex PCR; TCRdb keeps in-frame clones, though not all of them. The data show about 130,000 clones, about nine tenths seen once. These TCRs' antigens remain unknown. The starting material was unstimulated CD4+ T cells sorted from spleen or lymph node cells, obtained before intestinal transplant. The origin of the receptors is a human donor who received an intestinal transplant.

The chain links TRBV2 to TRBJ2-3; TRBD1 might be the D (6 bases). Germline V gives CDR1 SNHLY, CDR2 FYNNEI. V gave up 1 base and J gave up 0 bases, with 17 bases separating them. The CDR3 consists of 18 residues. CDR3 in amino acids: CASSEGLALGGSTDTQYF. CDR3 DNA: TGTGCCAGCAGTGAAGGACTCGCGTTAGGGGGTAGCACAGATACGCAGTATTTT.

The rearrangement uses TRBV6-1 and TRBJ2-7; D is perhaps TRBD2 (6 bases). V was clipped by 4 bases and J by 3 bases, with 10 bases between them. The CDR3 is 13 residues long. Looked up from germline, CDR1 is MNHNS and CDR2 is SASEGT. Here the CDR3 DNA reads TGTGCCAGCAGTGGGGGACTTTACTACGAGCAGTACTTC. This codes for CASSGGLYYEQYF.

This clone was observed a single time. The chain uses TRBV7-2 and TRBJ1-5, with D perhaps matching TRBD1 (6 bases). The germline CDR1 and CDR2 sequences are SGHTA and FQGNSA. V lost 5 bases and J 3 bases, leaving 14 bases between the germline ends. This CDR3 region has 15 residues. The CDR3 region has the DNA TGTGCCAGCAGCCTTACTCAGGGGTTCAATCAGCCCCAGCATTTT. Translating gives CASSLTQGFNQPQHF. The whole variable domain, remainder taken from reference TRBV7-2 and TRBJ1-5, is GAGVSQSPSNKVTEKGKDVELRCDPISGHTALYWYRQSLGQGLEFLIYFQGNSAPDKSGLPSDRFSAERTGGSVSTLTIQRTQQEDSAVYLCASSLTQGFNQPQHFGDGTRLSIL.

The genes are TRBV6-6 and TRBJ2-7; 7 bases match TRBD2. V gave up 0 bases and J gave up 5 bases; unmatched junction bases: 7. This CDR3 region has 15 residues. Germline V lookup: CDR1 MNHNY, CDR2 SVGAGI (reference sequence). CDR3 loop: CASSYSVAGGNEQYF. In DNA form, the CDR3 reads TGTGCCAGCAGTTACTCGGTAGCGGGTGGGAACGAGCAGTACTTC.

The rearrangement links TRBV6-1 to TRBJ2-1; TRBD2 matches 11 bases. V lost 6 bases, J lost 3 bases, and 1 base stayed unmatched. This CDR3 region has 14 residues. Germline loops: CDR1 MNHNS, CDR2 SASEGT. In nucleotides, the CDR3 is TGTGCCAGCAGGACTAGCGGGAACTACAATGAGCAGTTCTTC. This sequence encodes CASRTSGNYNEQFF.

The chain recombines TRBV11-3 with TRBJ1-1, with D possibly being TRBD1 (5 bases). V was clipped by 1 base and J by 6 bases, with 12 bases between them. Germline V gene lookup returns CDR1 SGHNT and CDR2 YENEEA. This CDR3 spans 14 amino acids. CDR3 protein: CASSLGRGFSEAFF. The CDR3 coding sequence is TGTGCCAGCAGCTTAGGAAGGGGTTTCTCTGAAGCTTTCTTT.

V gene TRBV10-3 combines with J gene TRBJ2-7; the match to TRBD2 covers 11 bases. The germline V gene encodes CDR1 ENHRY and CDR2 SYGVKD. This CDR3 is 16 amino acids long. V lost 6 bases, J lost 0 bases, and 7 bases stayed unmatched. In nucleotides, the CDR3 is TGTGCCATCAGGCCCGGGACTAGCGGAAGCTCCTACGAGCAGTACTTC. This sequence encodes CAIRPGTSGSSYEQYF.

This chain uses TRBV14 with TRBJ2-1, with 7 nucleotides matching TRBD2. The CDR3 runs 19 residues. The V gene's germline CDR1 is SGHDN and CDR2 FVKESK. The V gene end was trimmed by 4 bases and the J gene end by 9 bases; junction bases not matched to a gene: 24. The CDR3 nucleotides are TGTGCCAGCAGCCTCAGACTTAGAAGGGAGGGGTTCAGCAATGCTGAGCAGTTCTTC. Amino acids: CASSLRLRREGFSNAEQFF.

V usage is TRBV29-1 and J usage is TRBJ2-3; 10 nucleotides align to TRBD2. Germline V gene data show CDR1 as SQVTM and CDR2 as ANQGSEA. This CDR3 contains 14 residues. The J segment lost 3 bases and the V segment lost 1 base, leaving 1 base of the junction unmatched. This CDR3 reads CSVEGSGRTDTQYF. The CDR3 bases are TGCAGCGTTGAAGGTAGCGGGAGGACAGATACGCAGTATTTT.

This sequence joins TRBV20-1 and TRBJ2-5; D is unresolved. The CDR3 is made up of 10 amino acids. Trimming took 3 bases from V and 3 from J, leaving 2 bases between them. Germline-derived CDR1 and CDR2 are DFQATT and SNEGSKA (reference sequence). CDR3 in DNA: TGCAGTGCTAGCGAAGAGACCCAGTACTTC. Its translation is CSASEETQYF.

This chain links TRBV11-1 with TRBJ2-7; 7 nucleotides match TRBD2. The CDR3 is 13 residues long. The germline V gene has CDR1 SGHAT and CDR2 FQDESV (reference sequence). V gave up 5 bases and J gave up 3 bases; unmatched junction bases: 4. This CDR3 is CASSRTGGYEQYF. The DNA for the CDR3 is TGTGCCAGCAGCCGAACGGGGGGCTACGAGCAGTACTTC. Full variable domain (remainder filled in from reference TRBV11-1 and TRBJ2-7): EAEVAQSPRYKITEKSQAVAFWCDPISGHATLYWYRQILGQGPELLVQFQDESVVDDSQLPKDRFSAERLKGVDSTLKIQPAELGDSAMYLCASSRTGGYEQYFGPGTRLTVT.

This chain connects TRBV2 to TRBJ2-3; TRBD2 might be the D (5 bases). CDR3 size: 14 residues. Germline values: CDR1 SNHLY, CDR2 FYNNEI. V was pared by 3 bases and J by 5 bases, with 12 bases between. CDR3 amino acids: CASSEDGGQDTQYF. CDR3 bases: TGTGCCAGCAGTGAGGATGGCGGGCAAGATACGCAGTATTTT.

This chain links TRBV20-1 with TRBJ2-1; no firm D call. The V gene lost 2 bases and the J gene lost 6 bases, with 5 bases spanning the gap. Germline V gives CDR1 DFQATT, CDR2 SNEGSKA (reference sequence). The CDR3 sequence is 11 residues long. In DNA form, the CDR3 reads TGCAGTGCTAGACATAGCAATGAGCAGTTCTTC. It translates to CSARHSNEQFF.

Note on this clone: Within the sample, other DNA sequences also encode this same CDR3. The gene calls are TRBV28 and TRBJ1-5, with TRBD1 matching 8 bases. From germline, CDR1 is MDHEN and CDR2 SYDVKM. V lost 5 bases, J lost 6 bases, and 12 bases stayed unmatched. This CDR3 spans 16 amino acids. The CDR3 region has the DNA TGTGCCAGCAGTCTAATCCTCGGACAGGGAGGTCAGCCCCAGCATTTT. Its protein is CASSLILGQGGQPQHF.

V and J are TRBV9 and TRBJ2-1, with 7 bases lining up with TRBD1. The CDR3 contains 15 residues. V lost 3 bases, J lost 0 bases, and 3 bases stayed unmatched. CDR1 and CDR2 from the germline V gene are SGDLS and YYNGEE. Here the CDR3 reads CASSEYRGSYNEQFF. In DNA form, the CDR3 reads TGTGCCAGCAGCGAATACAGGGGCTCCTACAATGAGCAGTTCTTC.

This clone occurred a few times. The rearrangement links TRBV20-1 to TRBJ1-1; TRBD1 matches 8 bases. With 1 base clipped from V and 10 bases from J, the junction kept 2 bases outside the gene matches. The germline CDR1 and CDR2 sequences are DFQATT and SNEGSKA (reference sequence). CDR3 length: 11 amino acids. CDR3 DNA: TGCAGTGCTAGAGGGACAGGGCGAGCTTTCTTT. This translates into CSARGTGRAFF.

The rearrangement links TRBV28 to TRBJ1-2; 11 bases align to TRBD1. CDR3 length equals 17 residues. The V gene end was trimmed by 4 bases and the J gene end by 1 base; junction bases not matched to a gene: 8. CDR1 is MDHEN and CDR2 is SYDVKM in the germline V gene. The CDR3 loop is CASSSRDRGYGNYGYTF. CDR3 sequence (DNA): TGTGCCAGCAGTTCTCGGGACAGGGGGTATGGTAACTATGGCTACACCTTC.

The J gene is TRBJ2-2, the V gene TRBV6-1, with TRBD1 as a possible D gene (6 bases). V was trimmed by 6 bases and J by 0 bases, leaving 11 bases between them. Germline V gives CDR1 MNHNS, CDR2 SASEGT. The CDR3 sequence is 15 residues long. The CDR3 spells CASRVGQTNTGELFF. The CDR3 DNA is TGTGCCAGCAGGGTTGGACAGACGAACACCGGGGAGCTGTTTTTT.

This chain links TRBV28 with TRBJ2-1; 9 positions agree with TRBD1. Trimming at V came to 6 bases and at J to 0 bases, leaving 12 bases not matched to a gene. The CDR3 loop spans 18 amino acids. Germline V gene data show CDR1 as MDHEN and CDR2 as SYDVKM. Here the CDR3 DNA reads TGTGCCAGCAGAGGGGGACAGGGTATTCCTCTCTCCTACAATGAGCAGTTCTTC. This encodes CASRGGQGIPLSYNEQFF.